This T cell receptor beta chain was sequenced in a study of blood T cell repertoires in COVID-19. Looking at the study overall: In each case, the material was cDNA or gDNA derived from T cells, B-cell-depleted T cells, or PBMCs.

Libraries were prepared by immunoSEQ multiplex PCR; TCRdb keeps only in-frame clonotypes and omits some of them. This sample carries fewer than 300,000 clones, more than 85% of them seen once, and the ten largest clones take around 2.5%. This receptor was identified in a young adult with COVID-19, enrolled during active disease. Sample: peripheral blood.

The CDR3 nucleotides are TGTGCCAGCAGTTTAACTAGCGGGAGTGTAGAGCAGTACTTC. Its protein is CASSLTSGSVEQYF. V gene TRBV27 combines with J gene TRBJ2-7, with 11 bases matching TRBD2. Trimming removed 2 bases from V and 7 bases from J; junction bases left unmatched: 4. From germline, CDR1 is MNHEY and CDR2 SMNVEV (reference sequence). The CDR3 totals 14 residues.